This is a list of T cell receptor beta chains from one sample in a study of blood T cell repertoires in COVID-19. Assay: immunoSEQ multiplex PCR; the TCRdb copy retains only in-frame clones and omits some. Among about 220,000 clones listed, 84% were seen once. The sequenced sample consisted of PBMCs or T cells enriched from blood (not recorded which). The receptor source for this set is a woman in her forties who had recovered from COVID-19. CDR3s include the opening cysteine and the closing phenylalanine or tryptophan. The order of the fields is D gene, CDR3 length, clone size, V gene, J gene, CDR3 DNA, CDR3 protein. D genes are given only for firm matches. Expanded clones are given a class, and other clones once, few, many or no size at all.

d_gene: -; len: 10; abundance: -; v_gene: TRBV5-5; j_gene: TRBJ2-7; CDR3nt: TGTGCCAGCAGCCCTCTCGAGCAGTACTTC; CDR3aa: CASSPLEQYF
d_gene: TRBD1; len: 15; abundance: few; v_gene: TRBV28; j_gene: TRBJ1-6; CDR3nt: TGTGCCAGCAGTGCCGGGGACAGGGGAAGGTCACCCCTCCACTTT; CDR3aa: CASSAGDRGRSPLHF
d_gene: -; len: 15; abundance: -; v_gene: TRBV21-1; j_gene: TRBJ1-6; CDR3nt: TGTGCCAGGGGACTTTCGAGCTCCTATAATTCACCCCTCCACTTT; CDR3aa: CARGLSSSYNSPLHF
d_gene: -; len: 15; abundance: -; v_gene: TRBV5-1; j_gene: TRBJ2-1; CDR3nt: TGCGCCAGCAGCTTGGATCGGGGCTCCTACAATGAGCAGTTCTTC; CDR3aa: CASSLDRGSYNEQFF
d_gene: -; len: 14; abundance: few; v_gene: TRBV7-2; j_gene: TRBJ1-1; CDR3nt: TGTGCCAGCAGCACCCGGACACTTAACACTGAAGCTTTCTTT; CDR3aa: CASSTRTLNTEAFF
d_gene: TRBD2; len: 16; abundance: -; v_gene: TRBV7-2; j_gene: TRBJ2-3; CDR3nt: TGTGCCAGCAACTTCGAAACGGCGGGAGGAATAGATACGCAGTATTTT; CDR3aa: CASNFETAGGIDTQYF
d_gene: TRBD2; len: 15; abundance: -; v_gene: TRBV3-1/TRBV3-2; j_gene: TRBJ2-1; CDR3nt: TGTGCCAGCAGCAAGACTAGCGATTCCTACAATGAGCAGTTCTTC; CDR3aa: CASSKTSDSYNEQFF
d_gene: -; len: 11; abundance: few; v_gene: TRBV20-1; j_gene: TRBJ1-2; CDR3nt: TGCAGTGCGAGGCCGGCGCAAGGCTACACCTTC; CDR3aa: CSARPAQGYTF
d_gene: TRBD2; len: 16; abundance: -; v_gene: TRBV5-1; j_gene: TRBJ2-1; CDR3nt: TGCGCCAGCAGCTTGACCTTAGCGGGAGTTCCCCATGAGCAGTTCTTC; CDR3aa: CASSLTLAGVPHEQFF
d_gene: TRBD1; len: 15; abundance: -; v_gene: TRBV19; j_gene: TRBJ1-5; CDR3nt: TGTGCCAGTAGTTACCCGGACAGGGGGACTCAGCCCCAGCATTTT; CDR3aa: CASSYPDRGTQPQHF
d_gene: TRBD1; len: 14; abundance: -; v_gene: TRBV7-2; j_gene: TRBJ1-2; CDR3nt: TGTGCCAGCAGCTCCGGGACAGGGGGCTGGGGCTACACCTTC; CDR3aa: CASSSGTGGWGYTF
d_gene: -; len: 17; abundance: -; v_gene: TRBV7-3; j_gene: TRBJ2-2; CDR3nt: TGTGCCAGCAGCTTATTCAAGGACTTCGGTGGGGCCGGGGAGCTGTTTTTT; CDR3aa: CASSLFKDFGGAGELFF
d_gene: -; len: 13; abundance: -; v_gene: TRBV29-1; j_gene: TRBJ2-7; CDR3nt: TGCAGCGTTGCCTCTCCAGGGGCGTACGAGCAGTACTTC; CDR3aa: CSVASPGAYEQYF
d_gene: TRBD1; len: 15; abundance: few; v_gene: TRBV5-1; j_gene: TRBJ1-2; CDR3nt: TGCGCCAGCAGCAAACCGGGACAGGGGGCGGAAGGCTACACCTTC; CDR3aa: CASSKPGQGAEGYTF
d_gene: TRBD2; len: 14; abundance: -; v_gene: TRBV11-1; j_gene: TRBJ2-5; CDR3nt: TGTGCCAGCAGCTTGGGGACTACCCAAGAGACCCAGTACTTC; CDR3aa: CASSLGTTQETQYF
d_gene: -; len: 14; abundance: -; v_gene: TRBV3-1/TRBV3-2; j_gene: TRBJ2-3; CDR3nt: TGTGCCAGCAGCCACTTGCGGTCCTCGGATACGCAGTATTTT; CDR3aa: CASSHLRSSDTQYF
d_gene: TRBD2; len: 15; abundance: -; v_gene: TRBV7-2; j_gene: TRBJ2-1; CDR3nt: TGTGCCAGCAGCTTCGTAGCGGGAGGGCGGAATGAGCAGTTCTTC; CDR3aa: CASSFVAGGRNEQFF
d_gene: -; len: 13; abundance: -; v_gene: TRBV5-4; j_gene: TRBJ1-2; CDR3nt: TGTGCCAGCAGCTTTGGCCAGAACTATGGCTACACCTTC; CDR3aa: CASSFGQNYGYTF
d_gene: TRBD2; len: 20; abundance: -; v_gene: TRBV19; j_gene: TRBJ2-1; CDR3nt: TGTGCCAGTAGTATCCCGAACCGACTGCGACTAGCCACCTCCTACAATGAGCAGTTCTTC; CDR3aa: CASSIPNRLRLATSYNEQFF
d_gene: TRBD1; len: 18; abundance: -; v_gene: TRBV19; j_gene: TRBJ1-6; CDR3nt: TGTGCCAGTAGCACCACCCGGACAGGGAGGTGGTCTAATTCACCCCTCCACTTT; CDR3aa: CASSTTRTGRWSNSPLHF
d_gene: -; len: 15; abundance: once; v_gene: TRBV5-1; j_gene: TRBJ1-5; CDR3nt: TGCGCCAGCAGCTTGGCCGGAGACAGCAATCAGCCCCAGCATTTT; CDR3aa: CASSLAGDSNQPQHF
d_gene: -; len: 14; abundance: -; v_gene: TRBV11-2; j_gene: TRBJ2-3; CDR3nt: TGTGCCAGCAGCTCAGGGGACCCCACAGATACGCAGTATTTT; CDR3aa: CASSSGDPTDTQYF
d_gene: -; len: 13; abundance: -; v_gene: TRBV3-1/TRBV3-2; j_gene: TRBJ1-2; CDR3nt: TGTGCCAGCTCGTCCGGAGCTAACTATGGCTACACCTTC; CDR3aa: CASSSGANYGYTF
d_gene: TRBD2; len: 15; abundance: -; v_gene: TRBV19; j_gene: TRBJ2-1; CDR3nt: TGTGCCAGTAGTGTCCTCGCGGGAGCGCACGGTGAGCAGTTCTTC; CDR3aa: CASSVLAGAHGEQFF
d_gene: -; len: 14; abundance: -; v_gene: TRBV28; j_gene: TRBJ2-5; CDR3nt: TGTGCCAGCAGTCTGGGACTCAAAAGAGAGACCCAGTACTTC; CDR3aa: CASSLGLKRETQYF
d_gene: -; len: 14; abundance: -; v_gene: TRBV7-2; j_gene: TRBJ1-2; CDR3nt: TGTGCCAGCAGCTATGAAGGGGCCGGCTATGGCTACACCTTC; CDR3aa: CASSYEGAGYGYTF
d_gene: -; len: 16; abundance: -; v_gene: TRBV28; j_gene: TRBJ2-2; CDR3nt: TGTGCCAGCAGTACAGCGTCCCTAGCCCCCACCGGGGAGCTGTTTTTT; CDR3aa: CASSTASLAPTGELFF
d_gene: -; len: 12; abundance: -; v_gene: TRBV9; j_gene: TRBJ2-3; CDR3nt: TGTGCCAGCAGCGCGAGCACAGATACGCAGTATTTT; CDR3aa: CASSASTDTQYF
d_gene: TRBD1; len: 14; abundance: -; v_gene: TRBV28; j_gene: TRBJ1-6; CDR3nt: TGTGCCAGCGGACGACAGGGCTATAATTCACCCCTCCACTTT; CDR3aa: CASGRQGYNSPLHF
d_gene: TRBD1; len: 14; abundance: -; v_gene: TRBV18; j_gene: TRBJ2-2; CDR3nt: TGTGCCAGCTCACCACTACAGGGGGCCGGGGAGCTGTTTTTT; CDR3aa: CASSPLQGAGELFF
d_gene: TRBD1; len: 16; abundance: -; v_gene: TRBV7-2; j_gene: TRBJ2-4; CDR3nt: TGTGCCAGCAGCTTAGTTAGGACAGGGAACCGCGGCATTCAGTACTTC; CDR3aa: CASSLVRTGNRGIQYF
d_gene: -; len: 14; abundance: -; v_gene: TRBV10-3; j_gene: TRBJ1-5; CDR3nt: TGTGCCACCAGAGACACCAATAGCAATCAGCCCCAGCATTTT; CDR3aa: CATRDTNSNQPQHF
d_gene: TRBD2; len: 15; abundance: -; v_gene: TRBV5-3; j_gene: TRBJ2-1; CDR3nt: TGTGCCAGAAGCTTGGAGAGCGGGAGGGCCTATGAGCAGTTCTTC; CDR3aa: CARSLESGRAYEQFF
d_gene: -; len: 15; abundance: -; v_gene: TRBV7-8; j_gene: TRBJ1-5; CDR3nt: TGTGCCAGCAGCTTAGGGGTGACAGGCCTCGAGCCCCAGCATTTT; CDR3aa: CASSLGVTGLEPQHF
d_gene: TRBD1; len: 16; abundance: -; v_gene: TRBV9; j_gene: TRBJ1-3; CDR3nt: TGTGCCAGCAGCGAGGAGGACAGGGCCGCAGGAAACACCATATATTTT; CDR3aa: CASSEEDRAAGNTIYF
d_gene: -; len: 12; abundance: -; v_gene: TRBV28; j_gene: TRBJ2-7; CDR3nt: TGTGCCAGCAGTCTCCCGGGAGCCCTATCCGATTTC; CDR3aa: CASSLPGALSDF
d_gene: -; len: 12; abundance: -; v_gene: TRBV29-1; j_gene: TRBJ1-1; CDR3nt: TGCAGCGTTGAACGACAGCGCGGGGGAGCTTTCTTT; CDR3aa: CSVERQRGGAFF
d_gene: TRBD2; len: 14; abundance: -; v_gene: TRBV19; j_gene: TRBJ2-5; CDR3nt: TGTGCCAGTAGTATTTGGGGGGGACAAGAGACCCAGTACTTC; CDR3aa: CASSIWGGQETQYF
d_gene: TRBD1; len: 14; abundance: once; v_gene: TRBV19; j_gene: TRBJ1-5; CDR3nt: TGTGCCGGGGGACAGGGGGCGAGGAATCAGCCCCAGCATTTT; CDR3aa: CAGGQGARNQPQHF
d_gene: -; len: 15; abundance: -; v_gene: TRBV28; j_gene: TRBJ2-3; CDR3nt: TGTGCCAGCATTAATGACAGAGCTAGCACAGATACGCAGTATTTT; CDR3aa: CASINDRASTDTQYF
d_gene: TRBD1; len: 15; abundance: -; v_gene: TRBV28; j_gene: TRBJ2-7; CDR3nt: TGTGCCAGCAGGACTCCGGGACAGGGCGTTTACGAGCAGTACTTC; CDR3aa: CASRTPGQGVYEQYF
d_gene: TRBD1; len: 14; abundance: -; v_gene: TRBV19; j_gene: TRBJ1-4; CDR3nt: TGTGCCAGTAGGGGACAGGGGAATGATGAAAAACTGTTTTTT; CDR3aa: CASRGQGNDEKLFF
d_gene: -; len: 16; abundance: -; v_gene: TRBV19; j_gene: TRBJ1-1; CDR3nt: TGTGCCAGTAGTATCCAACCAGGGGTAGAAAACACTGAAGCTTTCTTT; CDR3aa: CASSIQPGVENTEAFF
d_gene: -; len: 13; abundance: -; v_gene: TRBV3-1/TRBV3-2; j_gene: TRBJ1-4; CDR3nt: TGTGCCAGCAGCCGCGGGATCGGCGAAAAACTGTTTTTT; CDR3aa: CASSRGIGEKLFF
d_gene: TRBD1; len: 16; abundance: -; v_gene: TRBV27; j_gene: TRBJ1-5; CDR3nt: TGTGCCAGCGGTGGGAGGCGGGACAGGTTCAATCAGCCCCAGCATTTT; CDR3aa: CASGGRRDRFNQPQHF
d_gene: -; len: 14; abundance: -; v_gene: TRBV6-5; j_gene: TRBJ1-1; CDR3nt: TGTGCCAGCAGAGTGAGGAGCTTTAACACTGAAGCTTTCTTT; CDR3aa: CASRVRSFNTEAFF
d_gene: TRBD2; len: 15; abundance: -; v_gene: TRBV5-1; j_gene: TRBJ2-2; CDR3nt: TGCGCCAGCAGCTTGGTAGCGGGAGGGACCGGGGAGCTGTTTTTT; CDR3aa: CASSLVAGGTGELFF
d_gene: TRBD1; len: 13; abundance: -; v_gene: TRBV6-5; j_gene: TRBJ1-1; CDR3nt: TGTGCCAGCACTAACAGGGGTTACACTGAAGCTTTCTTT; CDR3aa: CASTNRGYTEAFF
d_gene: -; len: 14; abundance: -; v_gene: TRBV9; j_gene: TRBJ2-5; CDR3nt: TGTGCCAGCAGCGTAGGCACGGGGGTCGAGACCCAGTACTTC; CDR3aa: CASSVGTGVETQYF
d_gene: TRBD1; len: 14; abundance: -; v_gene: TRBV4-1; j_gene: TRBJ2-4; CDR3nt: TGCGCCAGCAGCCTTAGACAGGGAGCGAACATTCAGTACTTC; CDR3aa: CASSLRQGANIQYF
d_gene: TRBD2; len: 15; abundance: -; v_gene: TRBV18; j_gene: TRBJ2-1; CDR3nt: TGTGCCAGCTCACCGGGACTAGCGTTCTATCTTGAGCAGTTCTTC; CDR3aa: CASSPGLAFYLEQFF